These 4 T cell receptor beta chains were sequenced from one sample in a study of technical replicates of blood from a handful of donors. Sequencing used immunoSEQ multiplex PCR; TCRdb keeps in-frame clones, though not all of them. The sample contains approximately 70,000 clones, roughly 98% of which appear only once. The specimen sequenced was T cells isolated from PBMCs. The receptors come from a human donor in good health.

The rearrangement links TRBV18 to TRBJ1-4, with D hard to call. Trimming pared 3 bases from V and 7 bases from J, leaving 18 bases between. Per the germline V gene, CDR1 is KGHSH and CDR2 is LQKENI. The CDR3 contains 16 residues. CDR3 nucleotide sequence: TGTGCCAGCTCACCGAGCCTGGCCGGGTTTGGTGAAAAACTGTTTTTT. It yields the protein CASSPSLAGFGEKLFF.

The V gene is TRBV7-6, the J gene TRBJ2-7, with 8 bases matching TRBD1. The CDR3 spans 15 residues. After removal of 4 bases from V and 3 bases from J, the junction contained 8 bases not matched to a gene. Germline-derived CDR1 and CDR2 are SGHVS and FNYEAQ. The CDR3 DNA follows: TGTGCCAGCAGCTACAACCAGGGGGCGGGCTACGAGCAGTACTTC. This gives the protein CASSYNQGAGYEQYF.

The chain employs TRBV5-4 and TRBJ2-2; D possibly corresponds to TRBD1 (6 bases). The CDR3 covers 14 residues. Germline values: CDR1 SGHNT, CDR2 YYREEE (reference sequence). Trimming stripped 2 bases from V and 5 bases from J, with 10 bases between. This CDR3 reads CASSFGQTTGELFF. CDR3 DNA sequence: TGTGCCAGCAGCTTTGGACAGACTACCGGGGAGCTGTTTTTT. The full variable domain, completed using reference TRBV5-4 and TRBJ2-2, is ETGVTQSPTHLIKTRGQQVTLRCSSQSGHNTVSWYQQALGQGPQFIFQYYREEENGRGNFPPRFSGLQFPNYSSELNVNALELDDSALYLCASSFGQTTGELFFGEGSRLTVL.

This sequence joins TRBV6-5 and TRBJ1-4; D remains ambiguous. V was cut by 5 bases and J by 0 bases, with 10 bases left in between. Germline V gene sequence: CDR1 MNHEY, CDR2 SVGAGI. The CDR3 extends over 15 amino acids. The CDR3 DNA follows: TGTGCCAGCAGTCGAACGCGCGCAACTAATGAAAAACTGTTTTTT. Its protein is CASSRTRATNEKLFF.